Listed below are T cell receptor beta chains from one sample, sequenced in a study of beta chain features in type 1 diabetes. Measured with immunoSEQ multiplex PCR; TCRdb has only the in-frame clones, and not every one. The table records about 180,000 clones, approximately 8% of them present only once. The sequencing input was central memory CD4+ T cells from blood. Receptors were obtained from a woman aged 40 to 50 with type 1 diabetes. Each CDR3 is given without its conserved first and last residue.

j_call	v_call	cdr3_aa
TRBJ2-7	TRBV30	AWSRAGRGYEQY
TRBJ1-2	TRBV10-3	AISPGQGPGYT
TRBJ2-5	TRBV9	ASSVDGLAGSDQETQY
TRBJ1-1	TRBV29-1	SVEGGGGYTEAF
TRBJ2-7	TRBV7-8	ASSPTSGENYEQY
TRBJ2-2	TRBV5-1	ASSDLAGSAGELF
TRBJ2-5	TRBV15	ATSRDRGQETQY
TRBJ1-3	TRBV5-4	ASSTERQGTSGNTIY
TRBJ2-3	TRBV2	ASKREGAAGGPADTQY
TRBJ2-5	TRBV15	ATSRAAGLQETQY
TRBJ1-3	TRBV4-3	ASSRGFGTGKDTIY
TRBJ2-7	TRBV20-1	SARTGYEQY
TRBJ2-2	TRBV7-9	ASSLETGFTGELF
TRBJ1-1	TRBV4-3	ASSQEGRGTEAF
TRBJ1-2	TRBV4-1	ASSQGPGQGYYGYT
TRBJ2-2	TRBV6-6	ASSPGQGNTGELF
TRBJ2-1	TRBV29-1	SVETGWNEQF
TRBJ2-1	TRBV27	ASSPQGNEQF
TRBJ2-7	TRBV5-6	ASSWGLAGGEQY
TRBJ1-2	TRBV7-2	ASSLEWTGSYGYT
TRBJ2-7	TRBV28	ASKETSADEQY
TRBJ2-3	TRBV15	ATSREVGAQDTQY
TRBJ2-6	TRBV7-9	ASSRTRGGSGANVLT
TRBJ2-3	TRBV12-5	ASGLLSTDTQY
TRBJ1-5	TRBV7-8	ASSLEGAQPQH
TRBJ1-5	TRBV7-3	ASSLGQGQPQH
TRBJ2-5	TRBV7-8	ASGRQSPQETQY
TRBJ2-1	TRBV5-1	ASSSTGGTGNEQF
TRBJ1-2	TRBV4-3	ASSQERRGTGGYT
TRBJ2-7	TRBV7-9	ASSILADSPEQY
TRBJ2-2	TRBV7-3	ASRLAGGSTGELF
TRBJ1-1	TRBV9	ASSVFDLNTEAF
TRBJ2-3	TRBV7-9	ASSLAGSDTQY
TRBJ2-5	TRBV5-8	ASSLVQGVETQY
TRBJ2-5	TRBV4-3	ASSRATGGETQY
TRBJ2-7	TRBV2	ASSGEGSAYEQY
TRBJ1-2	TRBV5-8	ASSPLAGNYGYT
TRBJ2-5	TRBV7-2	ASSLNGGRMETQY
.	TRBV7-2	ASSLGVGYEQY
TRBJ1-2	TRBV4-1	ASSQPRGESGYT
TRBJ2-2	TRBV5-4	ASSLAGTRGTGELF
TRBJ2-5	TRBV7-2	ASSSTGAGIQETQY